This T cell receptor (beta chain) was sequenced for a study of T cells in Graves' hyperthyroidism and ophthalmopathy. The study's findings and limits: Most clonotypes expanded in thyroid above 0.001 were likewise present in blood.

CDR3 size: 15 residues. Germline CDR1 reads SEHNR; CDR2 reads FQNEAQ (reference sequence). TCR beta CDR3 region amplification was performed from RNA transcripts. HTBI primers were used for first-round RT-PCR of the TCR CDR3. TCRdb reanalysed the multiplex PCR reads using MiXCR and keeps one entry per CDR3 protein. The top ten hold 15% to 20% of the sample, which has about 480,000 distinct CDR3 sequences, approximately 15% seen once. Worth noting for this clonotype: Antigen unknown.

Sequenced sample: blood. This chain uses TRBV7-9 with TRBJ2-7; 9 bases match TRBD2. The J call is uncertain, as TRBJ2-1 better fits the DNA end. The TCR comes from a woman aged 18-29 years with Graves' hyperthyroidism. The CDR3 DNA reads as TGTGCCAGCAGCTTGGGAACGGGACTAGCCGCCGAGCAGTTCTTC. It translates to CASSLGTGLAAEQFF.